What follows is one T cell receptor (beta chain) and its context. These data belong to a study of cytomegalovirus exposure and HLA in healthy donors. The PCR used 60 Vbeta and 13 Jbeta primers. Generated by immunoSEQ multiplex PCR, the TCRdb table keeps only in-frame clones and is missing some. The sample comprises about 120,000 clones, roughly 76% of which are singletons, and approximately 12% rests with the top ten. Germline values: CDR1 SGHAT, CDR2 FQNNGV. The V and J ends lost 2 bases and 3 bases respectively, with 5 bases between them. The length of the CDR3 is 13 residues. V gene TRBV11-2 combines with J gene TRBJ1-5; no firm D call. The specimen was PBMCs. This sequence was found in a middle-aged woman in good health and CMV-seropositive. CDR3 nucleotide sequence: TGTGCCAGCAGCTTATGGCACAATCAGCCCCAGCATTTT. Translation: CASSLWHNQPQHF.